The clone carrying this T cell receptor (beta chain) was detected only a few times. Its antigen is undetermined. TCRdb used MiXCR to reprocess the reads, holding one entry per CDR3 protein. The sample has about 700,000 distinct CDR3 sequences, around a third seen once; the top ten hold around a sixth. This sample stems from a study of T cell repertoires in cytomegalovirus infection. About the research overall: The public TCR beta signatures pointed to both CMV infection and matching HLA type.

This CDR3 is built from 14 residues. Per germline, CDR1 MNHEY and CDR2 SVGEGT. V was clipped by 8 bases and J by 1 base, with 14 bases between them. General study findings and limits: Ex vivo responses were dominated by HLA-C-restricted CMV-specific TCR beta clonotypes. CMV carriers having the relevant HLA were flagged by cumulative public TCR beta family frequency.

This specimen consisted of cultured PBMCs, obtained from culture after CMV antigen stimulation. The chain joins TRBV6-2 or TRBV6-3 to TRBJ2-5, with TRBD2 as a possible D gene (5 bases). The sequence came from a human donor in good health (CMV status not recorded). Some clones in this sample may be carry-over from other donors' samples. In DNA form, the CDR3 reads TGTGCCAGCCGCCCCCGCCGGGGCCAAGAGACCCAGTACTTC. Protein product: CASRPRRGQETQYF.